This entry is about one T cell receptor beta chain. The entry originates in a study of T cell changes during pregnancy in multiple sclerosis. TCRdb's copy holds only in-frame clones and misses some; the assay was immunoSEQ multiplex PCR. This table holds roughly 38,000 clones, 93% found once. Trimming shortened V by 1 base and J by 1 base, and 10 bases separated the two germline ends. The CDR3 runs 15 residues. The germline gives CDR1 SGHTA, CDR2 FQGNSA. This clonotype was sampled from a female donor with multiple sclerosis, enrolled in a pregnancy study. The rearrangement uses TRBV7-2 and TRBJ1-1; D is uncertain. Sample: CD4+ T cells from peripheral blood mononuclear cells, taken in the third trimester of pregnancy. CDR3 sequence reads: CASSLVRGGNTEAFF. In nucleotides, the CDR3 is TGTGCCAGCAGCTTAGTACGGGGAGGGAACACTGAAGCTTTCTTT. Complete variable domain (other parts from reference TRBV7-2 and TRBJ1-1): GAGVSQSPSNKVTEKGKDVELRCDPISGHTALYWYRQSLGQGLEFLIYFQGNSAPDKSGLPSDRFSAERTGGSVSTLTIQRTQQEDSAVYLCASSLVRGGNTEAFFGQGTRLTVV.